This T cell receptor (beta chain) is drawn from a study of CD8 T cells in ankylosing spondylitis. General observations from the study: Clones linked to the disease showed a CD8+ phenotype. They occurred at relatively low frequencies in peripheral blood. Both synovial fluid and blood in reactive arthritis had previously been reported to carry some motif variants. For ankylosing spondylitis blood, a TCR beta motif of several highly homologous variants appeared characteristic.

Germline CDR1 GTSNPN, CDR2 SVGIG (reference sequence). This CDR3 contains 14 residues. Unmatched junction bases numbered 7, after V lost 5 bases and J lost 4 bases. As the method for making TCR beta libraries, quantitative 5'-RACE with molecular barcodes was used. A single record per CDR3 protein comes from TCRdb applying MiXCR to the 5' RACE reads. The profile shows 700,000 to 850,000 distinct CDR3 sequences, about 11% of them singletons. This clonotype was seen a handful of times. The antigen remains undetermined. The sequencing input was blood, either unsorted or a sorted T cell fraction (not recorded which). The chain joins TRBV30 to TRBJ2-4, with 8 bases that match TRBD1. This sequence was found in a male donor with ankylosing spondylitis. The CDR3 DNA reads as TGTGCCTGGGGCCTGACAGGGGCTAAAAACATTCAGTACTTC. It is translated as CAWGLTGAKNIQYF.